This T cell receptor beta chain was sequenced during a study of T cells in women clearing cervical HPV infection. Germline-derived CDR1 and CDR2 are MNHEY and SVGEGT. This CDR3 has 16 amino acids. With V trimmed by 2 bases and J by 3 bases, 8 bases remained unmatched. On this clone: Read sequence stops 3 residues before the CDR3 end, and the germline J gene provides the missing end.

Profiled with immunoSEQ multiplex PCR; TCRdb holds only in-frame clones, not every one. Its clone listing holds tens of thousands of clones. This clonotype was sampled from a woman aged 18 to 75 with a cervical HPV16 infection that either progressed to CIN3+ or cleared (not recorded which). This chain connects TRBV6-2 or TRBV6-3 to TRBJ2-7; 9 positions match TRBD2. Sequencing was performed on blood buffy coat. The CDR3 bases that were read are TGTGCCAGCAGTTACGGGACTAGCAGGGAAGTCTACGAG. Translated: CASSYGTSREVYE. The entire CDR3 is CASSYGTSREVYEQYF.